One and the same sample provided the 8 T cell receptor beta chains below, sequenced in a study of T cell clonotyping in hematopoietic cell transplantation. TCRdb's copy holds only in-frame clones and misses some; the assay was immunoSEQ multiplex PCR. Counted here are some 930 clones, 65% to 80% occurring once; the ten biggest clones make up approximately 12%. The starting material was PBMCs, obtained 30 days after allogeneic stem cell transplant. The source is a female patient between 30 and 39 years old who had an allogeneic stem cell transplant, so the T cells may come from the graft donor. Some clones in this sample may be carry-over from other donors' samples.

The chain has TRBV6-4 and TRBJ2-7; TRBD1 agrees at 8 bases. Germline CDR1 and CDR2: MRHNA and SNTAGT. The ends lost 3 bases at V and 2 bases at J; junction bases unmatched: 6. The CDR3 spans 15 residues. In nucleotides, the CDR3 is TGTGCCAGCAGTGAGAGGGCAGGGGGCACCTACGAGCAGTACTTC. It encodes CASSERAGGTYEQYF.

The chain carries TRBV11-3 and TRBJ2-7; 10 bases line up with TRBD2. The length of the CDR3 is 13 residues. V shed 6 bases and J 6 bases; nucleotides not matched to a gene: 5. Germline CDR1 and CDR2: SGHNT and YENEEA. This chain's CDR3 is CASRASGSGEQYF. DNA of the CDR3: TGTGCCAGCAGGGCTAGCGGGAGCGGCGAGCAGTACTTC.

In its sample, this clone was seen a few times. In nucleotides, the CDR3 is TGTGCCGGACAGGGGGGACATGGCTACACCTTC. As protein: CAGQGGHGYTF. The chain is built from TRBV2 and TRBJ1-2; 10 nucleotides line up with TRBD1. CDR3 size: 11 residues. Germline V CDR1 and CDR2: SNHLY, FYNNEI. Unmatched junction bases numbered 3, after V lost 11 bases and J lost 6 bases.

The J gene is TRBJ2-1, the V gene TRBV29-1; the match to TRBD2 covers 8 bases. V was pared by 7 bases and J by 6 bases, with 11 bases of the junction left unmatched. The CDR3 runs 14 residues. The germline V gene has CDR1 SQVTM and CDR2 ANQGSEA. The DNA for the CDR3 is TGCAGCGCTTACCCCGGGACTAGGGTCAATGAGCAGTTCTTC. This translates into CSAYPGTRVNEQFF.

The rearrangement joins TRBV27 to TRBJ1-2; TRBD1 matches at 9 bases. The J segment lost 2 bases and the V segment lost 1 base, leaving 14 bases of the junction unmatched. Looked up from germline, CDR1 is MNHEY and CDR2 is SMNVEV (reference sequence). CDR3 length: 19 amino acids. CDR3: CASSLYHQAFGQGNYGYTF. The CDR3 nucleotides read TGTGCCAGCAGTTTATATCATCAGGCCTTCGGACAGGGGAACTATGGCTACACCTTC.

This clone has a handful of counts. This chain uses TRBV5-4 with TRBJ2-1, with D possibly called TRBD1 or TRBD2 (5 bases each). This CDR3 has 14 residues. The V gene's germline CDR1 is SGHNT and CDR2 YYREEE (reference sequence). V lost 2 bases and J 2 bases, leaving 8 bases between the germline ends. CDR3 region: CASSFTGPYNEQFF. The CDR3 bases are TGTGCCAGCAGCTTCACGGGGCCCTACAATGAGCAGTTCTTC. Variable domain in full (rest from reference TRBV5-4 and TRBJ2-1): ETGVTQSPTHLIKTRGQQVTLRCSSQSGHNTVSWYQQALGQGPQFIFQYYREEENGRGNFPPRFSGLQFPNYSSELNVNALELDDSALYLCASSFTGPYNEQFFGPGTRLTVL.

The chain employs TRBV27 and TRBJ2-2; no definite D call. The CDR3 totals 16 residues. Germline values: CDR1 MNHEY, CDR2 SMNVEV (reference sequence). V was trimmed by 1 base and J by 1 base, leaving 10 bases between them. CDR3 residues: CASSLWASLNTGELFF. CDR3 coding DNA: TGTGCCAGCAGTTTATGGGCCAGCTTGAACACCGGGGAGCTGTTTTTT.

The J gene is TRBJ2-7, the V gene TRBV29-1; D is perhaps TRBD1 (6 bases). Trimming stripped 3 bases from V and 3 bases from J, with 12 bases between. The CDR3 length is 13 residues. The germline CDR1 and CDR2 sequences are SQVTM and ANQGSEA. In nucleotides, the CDR3 is TGCAGCGTTGAGGCTGACAGGAGCTACGAGCAGTACTTC. It specifies CSVEADRSYEQYF.